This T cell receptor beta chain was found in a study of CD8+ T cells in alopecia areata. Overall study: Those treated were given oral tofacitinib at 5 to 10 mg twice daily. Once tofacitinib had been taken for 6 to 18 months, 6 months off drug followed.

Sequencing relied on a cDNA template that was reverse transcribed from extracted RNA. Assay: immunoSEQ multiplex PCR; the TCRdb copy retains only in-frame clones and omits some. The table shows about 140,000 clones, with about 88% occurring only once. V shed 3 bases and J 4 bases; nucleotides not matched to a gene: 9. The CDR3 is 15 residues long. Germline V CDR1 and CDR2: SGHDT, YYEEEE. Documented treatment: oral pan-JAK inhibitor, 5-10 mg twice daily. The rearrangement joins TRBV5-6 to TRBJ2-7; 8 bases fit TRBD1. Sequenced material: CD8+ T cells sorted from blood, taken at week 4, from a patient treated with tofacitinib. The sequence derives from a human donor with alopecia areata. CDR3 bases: TGTGCCAGCAGCTCTCAGGGGGCACCCCTTTACGAGCAGTACTTC. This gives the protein CASSSQGAPLYEQYF.